Following are 30 T cell receptor beta chains from one sample sequenced in a study of graft-versus-host responses after intestinal transplantation. The protocol was immunoSEQ multiplex PCR, while the TCRdb copy is restricted to in-frame clones and leaves out a portion. The table lists about 40,000 clones, less than 95% of them singletons, with roughly 2.5% in the top ten. The source material was PBMCs, sampled around 320 days after intestinal transplant. These receptors came from a human patient who received an intestinal transplant, so some T cells may come from the graft donor.

This sequence joins TRBV28 and TRBJ2-3, with a tentative D call TRBD2 (6 bases). V was clipped by 5 bases and J by 0 bases, with 12 bases between them. The germline V gene has CDR1 MDHEN and CDR2 SYDVKM. The CDR3 consists of 15 residues. CDR3 coding DNA: TGTGCCAGCAGTAACGGGGGTACTAGCACAGATACGCAGTATTTT. This gives the protein CASSNGGTSTDTQYF.

This clone was observed a few times. The CDR3 DNA reads TGCAGCGTTTCCCGATCAGGGACCAACTATGGCTACACCTTC. Amino acid sequence: CSVSRSGTNYGYTF. The chain is built from TRBV29-1 and TRBJ1-2; perhaps TRBD1 as D (5 bases). V lost 5 bases, J lost 2 bases, and 15 bases lay in between. CDR3 size: 14 residues. CDR1 is SQVTM and CDR2 is ANQGSEA in the germline V gene. Using reference TRBV29-1 and TRBJ1-2 for the parts outside the CDR3, the full variable domain is SAVISQKPSRDICQRGTSLTIQCQVDSQVTMMFWYRQQPGQSLTLIATANQGSEATYESGFVIDKFPISRPNLTFSTLTVSNMSPEDSSIYLCSVSRSGTNYGYTFGSGTRLTVV.

This sequence joins TRBV5-4 and TRBJ1-3, with D unclear. Looked up from germline, CDR1 is SGHNT and CDR2 is YYREEE (reference sequence). V was cut by 2 bases and J by 9 bases, with 12 bases left in between. The CDR3 spans 13 residues. CDR3: CASSFVGLGTIYF. CDR3 nucleotides: TGTGCCAGCAGCTTCGTAGGGTTGGGCACCATATATTTT.

This chain uses TRBV6-1 with TRBJ2-3; 13 nucleotides match TRBD2. The CDR3 length is 15 residues. Per the germline V gene, CDR1 is MNHNS and CDR2 is SASEGT. V lost 4 bases, J lost 6 bases, and 4 bases stayed unmatched. CDR3: CASSATSGGLDTQYF. The CDR3 DNA is TGTGCCAGCAGTGCGACTAGCGGGGGGTTGGATACGCAGTATTTT.

This sequence joins TRBV6-5 and TRBJ2-5; D possibly corresponds to TRBD1 (5 bases). This CDR3 contains 12 residues. The V end was cut by 8 bases, the J end by 7 bases, with 14 bases between. Germline V lookup: CDR1 MNHEY, CDR2 SVGAGI. Written as DNA, the CDR3 is TGTGCCAGCGGGGCCAGCCGGTGGACCCAGTACTTC. Its translation: CASGASRWTQYF.

DNA of the CDR3: TGCAGCGTTGTGGGGACTAGCGGGAGGGTTAGCACAGATACGCAGTATTTT. This encodes CSVVGTSGRVSTDTQYF. The chain joins TRBV29-1 to TRBJ2-3; TRBD2 matches at 16 bases. J lost 0 bases, V lost 4 bases, and 4 bases had no gene match. In germline, CDR1 is SQVTM, CDR2 ANQGSEA. The CDR3 length is 17 residues.

This chain links TRBV2 with TRBJ2-1; no reliable D call. Deletions cut 8 bases from V and 0 bases from J, with 14 bases between. The CDR3 runs 15 residues. In germline, CDR1 is SNHLY, CDR2 FYNNEI. As DNA, the CDR3 is TGTGCCAGCTCCCGGGCCCTGACCTCCTACAATGAGCAGTTCTTC. Translation: CASSRALTSYNEQFF.

The chain combines TRBV6-4 with TRBJ2-7, with D possibly matching TRBD1 (5 bases). V gave up 8 bases and J gave up 6 bases, with 23 bases separating them. This CDR3 comprises 15 residues. Germline CDR1 and CDR2: MRHNA and SNTAGT. The CDR3 nucleotides read TGTGCCAGCCCCCTCAGGGCCCTTCAACCGACCGAGCAGTACTTC. Protein sequence: CASPLRALQPTEQYF.

The rearrangement uses TRBV19 and TRBJ2-7; TRBD1 matches at 8 bases. Losses at the gene ends were 10 bases for V and 4 bases for J; bases not matched to a gene: 9. In germline, CDR1 is LNHDA, CDR2 SQIVND (reference sequence). The CDR3 runs to 13 residues. CDR3 coding DNA: TGTGCCACCTCTCGGGGACAGGTATACGAGCAGTACTTC. The encoded protein is CATSRGQVYEQYF. Full variable domain (remainder filled in from reference TRBV19 and TRBJ2-7): DGGITQSPKYLFRKEGQNVTLSCEQNLNHDAMYWYRQDPGQGLRLIYYSQIVNDFQKGDIAEGYSVSREKKESFPLTVTSAQKNPTAFYLCATSRGQVYEQYFGPGTRLTVT.

This rearrangement joins TRBV6-5 to TRBJ2-3; maybe TRBD1 (7 bases). The germline V gene has CDR1 MNHEY and CDR2 SVGAGI. V was trimmed by 6 bases and J by 1 base, leaving 14 bases between them. The CDR3 spans 15 residues. CDR3 residues: CASSPQGGGTDTQYF. The DNA of the CDR3 is TGTGCCAGCAGCCCTCAGGGGGGCGGCACAGATACGCAGTATTTT.

The chain uses TRBV7-2 and TRBJ2-7, with D tentatively TRBD2 (5 bases). CDR1 is SGHTA, CDR2 FQGNSA, per germline. The germline V and J ends were trimmed by 2 bases and 0 bases, with 11 bases remaining between them. CDR3 size: 15 residues. The CDR3, as DNA: TGTGCCAGCAGCTTACCAGGAGGACTCTCCTACGAGCAGTACTTC. Its protein is CASSLPGGLSYEQYF.

This clone was detected only once. The chain uses TRBV11-3 and TRBJ2-7, with D perhaps given as TRBD1 or TRBD2 (5 bases each). The CDR3 loop spans 13 amino acids. The V gene lost 3 bases and the J gene lost 1 base, with 7 bases spanning the gap. CDR1 is SGHNT, CDR2 YENEEA, per germline. The DNA of the CDR3 is TGTGCCAGCAGCTTGGGACCGTCCTACGAGCAGTACTTC. It encodes CASSLGPSYEQYF.

The chain joins TRBV4-1 to TRBJ2-7; 8 positions match TRBD1. The length of the CDR3 is 14 residues. Germline CDR1 MGHRA, CDR2 YSYEKL. Losses at the gene ends were 3 bases for V and 3 bases for J; bases not matched to a gene: 4. The chain's CDR3 is CASSQDREVYEQYF. The CDR3 coding sequence is TGCGCCAGCAGCCAGGACAGGGAGGTCTACGAGCAGTACTTC.

The rearrangement uses TRBV5-1 and TRBJ2-1, with TRBD2 identical over 13 bases. This CDR3 has 16 residues. From germline, CDR1 is SGHRS and CDR2 YFSETQ. The trim removed 5 bases at V and 4 bases at J, leaving 6 bases unmatched. In DNA, the CDR3 is TGCGCCAGCAGTTTACGACTAGCGGGAGGTTACAATGAGCAGTTCTTC. Translating it yields CASSLRLAGGYNEQFF.

The V call is TRBV6-5, the J call TRBJ1-5; tentative D call: TRBD1 (5 bases). Germline CDR1 reads MNHEY; CDR2 reads SVGAGI. Trimming cost V 1 base and J 4 bases, with 11 bases left between them. The CDR3 length is 15 residues. CDR3 in amino acids: CASSYFSGGNQPQHF. The CDR3 nucleotides read TGTGCCAGCAGTTACTTCTCGGGGGGAAATCAGCCCCAGCATTTT.

In DNA, the CDR3 is TGTGCCAGCTCACCGGAAGGGATAACCCGCTATGGCTACACCTTC. This encodes CASSPEGITRYGYTF. The chain recombines TRBV18 with TRBJ1-2; no clear D gene. The germline gives CDR1 KGHSH, CDR2 LQKENI. This CDR3 is built from 15 residues. Trimming pared 3 bases from V and 4 bases from J, leaving 15 bases between.

The chain has TRBV27 and TRBJ1-4; TRBD1 matches at 7 bases. The germline V gene encodes CDR1 MNHEY and CDR2 SMNVEV (reference sequence). V was clipped by 4 bases and J by 7 bases; unmatched bases: 6. This CDR3 is 14 amino acids long. For the CDR3, the DNA is TGTGCCAGCAGTTGGGGACAGCGGAGTGAAAAACTGTTTTTT. Translating gives CASSWGQRSEKLFF.

The V gene is TRBV5-1, the J gene TRBJ2-6, with a possible D match to TRBD1 (5 bases). The V end lost 4 bases, the J end lost 10 bases, and 15 bases lay between the germline ends. CDR3 length: 14 amino acids. Per the germline V gene, CDR1 is SGHRS and CDR2 is YFSETQ. This CDR3 reads CASSRFPGSNVLTF. CDR3 nucleotides: TGCGCCAGCAGCCGTTTTCCAGGGTCTAACGTCCTGACTTTC.

V and J are TRBV4-1 and TRBJ2-5; possibly TRBD1 or TRBD2 for D (5 bases each). CDR3 size: 16 residues. Germline V lookup: CDR1 MGHRA, CDR2 YSYEKL. The V end lost 4 bases, the J end lost 2 bases, and 17 bases lay between the germline ends. CDR3 nucleotides: TGCGCCAGCAGCCCCTTAGGGGCGGGTGCTCAAGAGACCCAGTACTTC. This encodes CASSPLGAGAQETQYF.

This clone was counted once. The rearrangement joins TRBV9 to TRBJ2-5, with D perhaps TRBD1 (6 bases). V was cut by 1 base and J by 0 bases, with 13 bases left in between. CDR1 is SGDLS, CDR2 YYNGEE, per germline. The CDR3 spans 16 residues. The CDR3 loop reads CASSVRQGSDQETQYF. In DNA, the CDR3 is TGTGCCAGCAGCGTAAGGCAGGGGAGTGACCAAGAGACCCAGTACTTC.

This rearrangement joins TRBV2 to TRBJ1-6, with unresolved D. The CDR3 extends over 11 amino acids. Germline V lookup: CDR1 SNHLY, CDR2 FYNNEI. Trimming cost V 7 bases and J 8 bases, with 6 bases left between them. In DNA form, the CDR3 reads TGTGCCAGCACAGCCTATTCACCCCTCCACTTT. Translated: CASTAYSPLHF.

The chain employs TRBV7-3 and TRBJ2-3; weak D call: TRBD1 (6 bases). The CDR3 consists of 12 residues. Looked up from germline, CDR1 is SGHTA and CDR2 is FQGTGA. With 5 bases removed from V and 5 bases from J, the gap between germline ends came to 8 bases. The CDR3 DNA sequence: TGTGCCAGCAGCCAGGGGCAAGATACGCAGTATTTT. Translated, it gives CASSQGQDTQYF.

The V and J genes are TRBV5-1 and TRBJ2-1, with a weak D call TRBD1 (5 bases). V lost 6 bases to trimming and J lost 5 bases, with 15 bases between them. This CDR3 comprises 14 residues. The V gene's germline CDR1 is SGHRS and CDR2 YFSETQ. CDR3 sequence reads: CASTLGQENNEQFF. Written as DNA, the CDR3 is TGCGCCAGCACTCTGGGGCAGGAGAACAATGAGCAGTTCTTC.

This chain joins TRBV28 and TRBJ2-2; unclear D gene. This CDR3 contains 15 residues. Trimming stripped 1 base from V and 3 bases from J, with 9 bases between. CDR1 MDHEN and CDR2 SYDVKM come from the germline V gene. CDR3 protein: CASSLSFRYTGELFF. In DNA form, the CDR3 reads TGTGCCAGCAGTTTATCCTTCAGATACACCGGGGAGCTGTTTTTT.

As to this clone: Distinct nucleotide sequences in the sample also encode this CDR3. In DNA form, the CDR3 reads TGTGCCAGCAGCCTAGGTACATCGGGCCAGCCCCAGCATTTT. Its protein is CASSLGTSGQPQHF. The chain couples TRBV9 to TRBJ1-5; no clear D gene. The V and J ends lost 4 bases and 7 bases respectively, with 15 bases between them. The germline V gene encodes CDR1 SGDLS and CDR2 YYNGEE. The CDR3 totals 14 residues.

The chain joins TRBV6-1 to TRBJ1-1; D perhaps matches TRBD1 (5 bases). V dropped 6 bases and J dropped 1 base, with 12 bases sitting between them. Germline CDR1 and CDR2: MNHNS and SASEGT. The CDR3 spans 14 residues. This CDR3 reads CASRLGTENTEAFF. The CDR3 nucleotides are TGTGCCAGCAGACTAGGGACGGAGAACACTGAAGCTTTCTTT.

The V and J genes are TRBV10-3 and TRBJ1-3; D perhaps matches TRBD1 (6 bases). With 8 bases removed from V and 4 bases from J, the gap between germline ends came to 12 bases. Germline V gene lookup returns CDR1 ENHRY and CDR2 SYGVKD. CDR3 length equals 13 residues. CDR3 bases: TGTGCCATCGGGGGGACACGAGGAAACACCATATATTTT. Its translation: CAIGGTRGNTIYF.

The CDR3 region has the DNA TGTGCCAGCAGTTTATCTAGCGCCGTCGTAACCTACGAGCAGTACTTC. Protein: CASSLSSAVVTYEQYF. V usage is TRBV28 and J usage is TRBJ2-7, with a weak D call TRBD2 (6 bases). The germline V and J ends were trimmed by 1 base and 2 bases, with 15 bases remaining between them. Germline V gene sequence: CDR1 MDHEN, CDR2 SYDVKM. This CDR3 is built from 16 residues.

The rearrangement links TRBV5-4 to TRBJ2-2; 8 bases are a match to TRBD2. V shed 1 base, J shed 7 bases, and the junction held 12 bases outside the gene matches. Per germline, CDR1 SGHNT and CDR2 YYREEE (reference sequence). This CDR3 is 17 amino acids long. The CDR3 protein is CASSLWLTSEEVGELFF. CDR3 DNA: TGTGCCAGCAGCTTGTGGTTGACTAGCGAGGAGGTCGGGGAGCTGTTTTTT.

The gene calls are TRBV6-1 and TRBJ2-5, with 9 bases aligning to TRBD1. V trimming: 6 bases; J trimming: 4 bases; junction bases outside the gene matches: 9. The V gene's germline CDR1 is MNHNS and CDR2 SASEGT. The CDR3 runs to 15 residues. This CDR3 is CASSPSPGQGETQYF. For the CDR3, the DNA is TGTGCCAGCAGCCCATCACCGGGACAGGGAGAGACCCAGTACTTC.